This T cell receptor beta chain is drawn from a study of T cells in women clearing cervical HPV infection. Overall study findings and caveats: Richness differences could reflect unmeasured T-cell content per sample. CIN3+ cases had significantly higher TCR repertoire richness than controls, but evenness did not differ.

The data were produced by immunoSEQ multiplex PCR, yet TCRdb's version contains in-frame clones alone and is incomplete. The listing records some 20,000 clones. HPV was found by MY09/MY11 PCR and dot-blot genotyping. For this clone: Its antigen is currently unknown.

This sequence was found in a woman between 18 and 69 years old with a cervical HPV16 infection that either progressed to CIN3+ or cleared (not recorded which). The sample comprised blood buffy coat.

CDR3 in amino acids: CSATEGTGRSEKLFF. The CDR3 DNA, read in part, is TGCAGTGCTACAGAAGGGACAGGGAGGAGTGAAAAA. V usage is TRBV20-1 and J usage is TRBJ1-4, with 9 nucleotides matching TRBD1. The CDR3 end falls 3 residues outside the read, so it is completed with the germline J gene. Germline V lookup: CDR1 DFQATT, CDR2 SNEGSKA (reference sequence). The CDR3 totals 15 residues. V gave up 4 bases and J gave up 7 bases; unmatched junction bases: 10.